This T cell receptor (beta chain) was profiled in a study of blood T cell repertoires in COVID-19. Study at large: Samples taken during acute and convalescent COVID-19 were collected in the United States, Italy and Spain. Nucleic acid was either cDNA or gDNA, and it came from T cells, B-cell-depleted T cells, or PBMCs.

The table lists this clone with a count of one. Trimming took 5 bases from V and 6 from J, leaving 16 bases between them. There are 13 residues in the CDR3. CDR1 is SQVTM, CDR2 ANQGSEA, per germline. In the authors' methods: Amplifying reference gene primers gave estimates of nucleated cell counts. The protocol was immunoSEQ multiplex PCR, while the TCRdb copy is restricted to in-frame clones and leaves out a portion. V, J and clone size reflect that table, while D and trimming were determined from the DNA. The sample carries tens of thousands of clones, about 80% recorded once. Sequenced material: peripheral blood. The chain is built from TRBV29-1 and TRBJ1-2, with D hard to call. This clonotype was obtained from a woman in her 70s with acute or convalescent COVID-19. CDR3: CSVTAGSTNGYTF. In DNA, the CDR3 is TGCAGCGTTACTGCCGGGTCAACCAATGGCTACACCTTC.